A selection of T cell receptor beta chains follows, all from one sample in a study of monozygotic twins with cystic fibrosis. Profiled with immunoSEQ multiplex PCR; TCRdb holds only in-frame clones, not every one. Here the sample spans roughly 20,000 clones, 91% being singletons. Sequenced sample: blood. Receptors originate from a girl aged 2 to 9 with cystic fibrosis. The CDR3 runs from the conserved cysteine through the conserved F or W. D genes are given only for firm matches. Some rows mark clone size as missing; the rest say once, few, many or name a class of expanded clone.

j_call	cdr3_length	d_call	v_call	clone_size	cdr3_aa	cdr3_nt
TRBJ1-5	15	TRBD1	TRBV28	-	CASSTGTAGNQPQHF	TGTGCCAGCAGTACGGGGACAGCAGGCAATCAGCCCCAGCATTTT
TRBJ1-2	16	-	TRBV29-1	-	CSVDPLGQAVNYGYTF	TGCAGCGTTGACCCCCTCGGGCAAGCAGTGAACTATGGCTACACCTTC
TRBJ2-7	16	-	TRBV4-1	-	CASSHTEGRTTYEQYF	TGCGCCAGCAGCCACACCGAGGGACGGACTACCTACGAGCAGTACTTC
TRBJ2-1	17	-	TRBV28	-	CASSLYFRDSSPSEQFF	TGTGCCAGCAGTTTATACTTCCGGGACTCGAGCCCTAGTGAGCAGTTCTTC
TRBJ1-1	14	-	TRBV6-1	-	CASSEALKNTEAFF	TGTGCCAGCAGTGAAGCATTGAAGAACACTGAAGCTTTCTTT
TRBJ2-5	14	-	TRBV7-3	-	CASSLGGNQETQYF	TGTGCCAGCAGCTTAGGTGGTAACCAAGAGACCCAGTACTTC
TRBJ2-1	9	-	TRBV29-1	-	CSVEVEQFF	TGCAGCGTTGAAGTAGAGCAGTTCTTC
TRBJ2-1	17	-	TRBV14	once	CASSTSSWGSKDNEQFF	TGTGCCAGCAGCACCTCGAGTTGGGGCAGTAAGGACAATGAGCAGTTCTTC
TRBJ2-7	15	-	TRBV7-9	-	CASSSPAGGTYEQYF	TGTGCCAGCAGCTCTCCGGCGGGCGGGACCTACGAGCAGTACTTC
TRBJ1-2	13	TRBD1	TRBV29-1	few	CSVGTGVGYGYTF	TGCAGCGTCGGGACAGGGGTCGGCTATGGCTACACCTTC
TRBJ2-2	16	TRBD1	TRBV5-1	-	CAGSREARTGTGELFF	TGCGCCGGGTCAAGGGAGGCCAGGACAGGGACCGGGGAGCTGTTTTTT
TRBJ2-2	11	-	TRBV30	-	CAWPVAGELFF	TGTGCCTGGCCGGTAGCCGGGGAGCTGTTTTTT
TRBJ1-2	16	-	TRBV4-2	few	CASSQGASGRDYGYTF	TGTGCCAGCAGCCAAGGAGCGTCAGGGAGGGACTATGGCTACACCTTC
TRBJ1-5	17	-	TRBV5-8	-	CASSLFTGTDSNQPQHF	TGTGCCAGCAGCTTGTTCACAGGAACCGATAGCAATCAGCCCCAGCATTTT
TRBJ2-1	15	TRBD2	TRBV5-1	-	CASSLGSGGANEQFF	TGCGCCAGCAGCTTGGGTAGCGGGGGGGCCAATGAGCAGTTCTTC
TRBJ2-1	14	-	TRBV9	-	CASSVEARVNEQFF	TGTGCCAGCAGCGTAGAGGCTCGGGTCAATGAGCAGTTCTTC
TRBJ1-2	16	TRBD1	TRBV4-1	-	CASSPEQGAIGYGYTF	TGCGCCAGCAGCCCCGAACAGGGGGCCATAGGCTATGGCTACACCTTC
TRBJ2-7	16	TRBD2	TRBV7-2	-	CASSPVRLAGVEEQYF	TGTGCCAGCAGCCCCGTTCGCCTAGCGGGAGTAGAAGAGCAGTACTTC
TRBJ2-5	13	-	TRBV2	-	CASRIRFQETQYF	TGTGCCAGCAGGATCCGGTTCCAAGAGACCCAGTACTTC
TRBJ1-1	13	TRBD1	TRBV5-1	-	CASSLGQGARGFF	TGCGCCAGCAGCCTGGGACAGGGGGCCAGGGGTTTCTTT
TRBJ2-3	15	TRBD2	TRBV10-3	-	CAIHPGTSEKNTQYF	TGTGCCATCCATCCCGGCACTAGCGAAAAGAATACGCAGTATTTT
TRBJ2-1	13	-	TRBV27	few	CASRGRGNNEQFF	TGTGCCAGCAGAGGAAGGGGGAACAATGAGCAGTTCTTC
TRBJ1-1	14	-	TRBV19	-	CASSLTAGDTEAFF	TGTGCCAGTAGTCTGACGGCGGGTGACACTGAAGCTTTCTTT
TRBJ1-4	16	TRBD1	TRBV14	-	CASSQGPGQGLEKLFF	TGTGCCAGCAGCCAAGGGCCGGGACAGGGGCTTGAAAAACTGTTTTTT
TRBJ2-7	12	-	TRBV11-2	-	CASSLGYGVDDF	TGTGCCAGCAGCTTAGGGTACGGGGTCGATGACTTC
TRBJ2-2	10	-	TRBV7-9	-	CASSFGELFF	TGTGCCAGCAGCTTCGGGGAGCTGTTTTTT
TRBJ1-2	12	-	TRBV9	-	CASSATDSRYTF	TGTGCCAGCAGCGCCACCGACAGCCGCTACACCTTC
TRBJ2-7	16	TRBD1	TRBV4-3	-	CASSQDYPGQNYEQYF	TGCGCCAGCAGCCAGGATTATCCGGGACAGAACTACGAGCAGTACTTC
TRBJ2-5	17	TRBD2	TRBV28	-	CASSIPPRWEGQETQYF	TGTGCCAGCAGTATACCCCCCCGATGGGAGGGACAAGAGACCCAGTACTTC
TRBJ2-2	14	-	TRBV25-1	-	CASAAFGNTGELFF	TGTGCCAGCGCAGCGTTCGGGAACACCGGGGAGCTGTTTTTT
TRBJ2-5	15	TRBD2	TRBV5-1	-	CASSFSGRAGETQYF	TGCGCCAGCAGCTTTAGCGGGAGGGCCGGGGAGACCCAGTACTTC
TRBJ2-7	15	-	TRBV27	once	CASSLVGRAGDEQYF	TGTGCCAGCAGTTTAGTCGGCAGGGCGGGCGACGAGCAGTACTTC
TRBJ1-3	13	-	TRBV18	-	CASSQGAPTPVYF	TGTGCCAGCTCACAAGGGGCCCCGACTCCCGTATATTTT
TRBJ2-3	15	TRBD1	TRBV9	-	CASSVGGGGTDTQYF	TGTGCCAGCAGCGTAGGAGGGGGCGGCACAGATACGCAGTATTTT
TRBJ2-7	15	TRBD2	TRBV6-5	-	CASSYEAGASYEQYF	TGTGCCAGCAGTTACGAAGCGGGGGCCTCCTACGAGCAGTACTTC
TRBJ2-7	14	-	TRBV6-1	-	CASSEDSRSYEQYF	TGTGCCAGCAGTGAAGACAGTAGGTCCTACGAGCAGTACTTC
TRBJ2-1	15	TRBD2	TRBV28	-	CASRPLAGGYNEQFF	TGTGCCAGCAGACCACTAGCGGGGGGGTACAATGAGCAGTTCTTC
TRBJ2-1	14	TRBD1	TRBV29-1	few	CSFTSGQGYNEQFF	TGCAGCTTTACTTCGGGACAGGGGTACAATGAGCAGTTCTTC
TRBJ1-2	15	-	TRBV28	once	CASNVGVFPNYGYTF	TGTGCCAGCAATGTGGGGGTTTTTCCTAACTATGGCTACACCTTC
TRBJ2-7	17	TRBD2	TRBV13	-	CASSSRTSGSWNHEQYF	TGTGCCAGCAGCTCCCGGACTAGCGGGAGTTGGAACCACGAGCAGTACTTC
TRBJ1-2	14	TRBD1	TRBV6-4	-	CASSGDSRGVGYTF	TGTGCCAGCAGTGGGGACAGTCGAGGGGTCGGCTACACCTTC